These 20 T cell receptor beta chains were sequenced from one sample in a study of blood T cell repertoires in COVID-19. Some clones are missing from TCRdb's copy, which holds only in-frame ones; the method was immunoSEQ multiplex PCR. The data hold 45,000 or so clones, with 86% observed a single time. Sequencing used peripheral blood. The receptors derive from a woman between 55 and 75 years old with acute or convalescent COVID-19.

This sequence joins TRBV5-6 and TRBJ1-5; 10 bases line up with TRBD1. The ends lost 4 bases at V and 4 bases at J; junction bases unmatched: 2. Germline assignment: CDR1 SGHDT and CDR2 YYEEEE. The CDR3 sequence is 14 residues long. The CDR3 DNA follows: TGTGCCAGCAGCGGGGACAGGGGAAATCAGCCCCAGCATTTT. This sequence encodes CASSGDRGNQPQHF.

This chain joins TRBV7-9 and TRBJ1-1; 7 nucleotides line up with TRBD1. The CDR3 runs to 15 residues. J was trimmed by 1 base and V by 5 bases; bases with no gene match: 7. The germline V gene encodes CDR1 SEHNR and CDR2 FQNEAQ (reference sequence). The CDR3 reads CASSRLGQKNTEAFF. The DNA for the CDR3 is TGTGCCAGCAGCCGACTGGGACAGAAGAACACTGAAGCTTTCTTT.

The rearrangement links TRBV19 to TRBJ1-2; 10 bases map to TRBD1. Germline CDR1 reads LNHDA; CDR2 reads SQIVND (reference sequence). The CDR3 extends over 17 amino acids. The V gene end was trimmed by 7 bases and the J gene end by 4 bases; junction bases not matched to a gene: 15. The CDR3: CASTSTGTGAVSYGYTF. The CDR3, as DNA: TGTGCCAGTACCTCCACCGGGACAGGGGCCGTCTCCTATGGCTACACCTTC.

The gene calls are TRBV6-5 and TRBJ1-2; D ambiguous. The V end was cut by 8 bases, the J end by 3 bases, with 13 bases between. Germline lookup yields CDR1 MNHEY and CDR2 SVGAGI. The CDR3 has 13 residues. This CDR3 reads CASGRAGYYGYTF. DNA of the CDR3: TGTGCCAGCGGAAGGGCGGGGTACTATGGCTACACCTTC.

CDR3 sequence (DNA): TGTGCCAGCAGCAGGGGGTCACCGAACACCGGGGAGCTGTTTTTT. The encoded protein is CASSRGSPNTGELFF. This chain links TRBV7-2 with TRBJ2-2; TRBD1 might be the D (6 bases). CDR1 SGHTA and CDR2 FQGNSA come from the germline V gene. With 5 bases removed from V and 0 bases from J, the gap between germline ends came to 10 bases. CDR3 length equals 15 residues.

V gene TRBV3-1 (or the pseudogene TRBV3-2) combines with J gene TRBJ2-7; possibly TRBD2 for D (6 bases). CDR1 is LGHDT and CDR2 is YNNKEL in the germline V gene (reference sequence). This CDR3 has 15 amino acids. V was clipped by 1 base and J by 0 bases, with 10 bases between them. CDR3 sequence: CASSQAAGSSYEQYF. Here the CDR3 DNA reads TGTGCCAGCAGCCAAGCGGCGGGGAGCTCCTACGAGCAGTACTTC.

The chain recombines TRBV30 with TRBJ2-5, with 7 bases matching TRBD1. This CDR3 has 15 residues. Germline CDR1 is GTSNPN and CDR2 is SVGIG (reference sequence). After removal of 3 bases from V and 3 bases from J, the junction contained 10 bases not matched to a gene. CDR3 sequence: CAWRDTGQIEETQYF. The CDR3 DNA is TGTGCCTGGAGAGACACGGGACAGATAGAAGAGACCCAGTACTTC.

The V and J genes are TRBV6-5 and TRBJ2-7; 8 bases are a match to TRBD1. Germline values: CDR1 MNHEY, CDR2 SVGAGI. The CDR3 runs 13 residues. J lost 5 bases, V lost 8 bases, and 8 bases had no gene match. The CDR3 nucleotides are TGTGCCAGCCACCGGACAGGGTCGCACGAGCAGTACTTC. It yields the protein CASHRTGSHEQYF.

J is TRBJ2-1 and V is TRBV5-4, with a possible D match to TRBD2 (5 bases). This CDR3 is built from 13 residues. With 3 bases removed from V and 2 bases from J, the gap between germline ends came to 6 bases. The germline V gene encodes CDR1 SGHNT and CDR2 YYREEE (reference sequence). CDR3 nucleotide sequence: TGTGCCAGCAGCTCCGGGACCTACAATGAGCAGTTCTTC. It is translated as CASSSGTYNEQFF.

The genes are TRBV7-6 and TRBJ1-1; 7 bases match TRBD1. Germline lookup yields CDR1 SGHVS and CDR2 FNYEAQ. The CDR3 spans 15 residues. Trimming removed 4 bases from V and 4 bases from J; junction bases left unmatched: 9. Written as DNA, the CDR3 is TGTGCCAGCAGCTCGACGACAGGGCCTTCCACTGAAGCTTTCTTT. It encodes CASSSTTGPSTEAFF.

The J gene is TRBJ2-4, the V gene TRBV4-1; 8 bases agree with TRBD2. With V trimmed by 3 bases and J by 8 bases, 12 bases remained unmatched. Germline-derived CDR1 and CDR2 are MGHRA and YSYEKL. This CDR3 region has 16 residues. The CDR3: CASSQLLAVRDHIQYF. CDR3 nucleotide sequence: TGCGCCAGCAGCCAGTTACTAGCGGTAAGGGATCACATTCAGTACTTC.

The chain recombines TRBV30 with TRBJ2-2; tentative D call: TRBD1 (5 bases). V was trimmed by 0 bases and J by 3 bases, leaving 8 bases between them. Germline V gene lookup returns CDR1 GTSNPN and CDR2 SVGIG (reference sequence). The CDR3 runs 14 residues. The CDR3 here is CAWSVKGYTGELFF. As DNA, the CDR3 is TGTGCCTGGAGTGTAAAGGGGTACACCGGGGAGCTGTTTTTT. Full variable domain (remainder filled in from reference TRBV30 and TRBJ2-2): SQTIHQWPATLVQPVGSPLSLECTVEGTSNPNLYWYRQAAGRGLQLLFYSVGIGQISSEVPQNLSASRPQDRQFILSSKKLLLSDSGFYLCAWSVKGYTGELFFGEGSRLTVL.

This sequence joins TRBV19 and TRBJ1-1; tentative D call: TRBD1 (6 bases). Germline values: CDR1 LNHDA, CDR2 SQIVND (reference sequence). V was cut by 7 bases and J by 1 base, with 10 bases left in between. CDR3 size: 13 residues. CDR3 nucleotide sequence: TGTGCCAGTACTGGGACACAGAACACTGAAGCTTTCTTT. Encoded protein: CASTGTQNTEAFF.

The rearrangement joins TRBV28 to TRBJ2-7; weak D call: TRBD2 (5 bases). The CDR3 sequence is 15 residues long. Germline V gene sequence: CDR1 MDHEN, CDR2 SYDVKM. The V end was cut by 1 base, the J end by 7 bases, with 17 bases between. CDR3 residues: CASSLFAHGRVEQYF. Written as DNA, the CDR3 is TGTGCCAGCAGTTTATTTGCTCACGGGCGGGTGGAGCAGTACTTC.

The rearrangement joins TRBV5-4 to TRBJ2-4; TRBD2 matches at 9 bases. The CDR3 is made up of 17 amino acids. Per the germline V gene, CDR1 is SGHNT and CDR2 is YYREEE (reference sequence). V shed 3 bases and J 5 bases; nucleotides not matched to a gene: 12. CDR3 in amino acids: CASSSGLAMGPENIQYF. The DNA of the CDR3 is TGTGCCAGCAGCTCGGGACTAGCAATGGGTCCGGAAAACATTCAGTACTTC. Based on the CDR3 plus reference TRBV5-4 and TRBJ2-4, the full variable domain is ETGVTQSPTHLIKTRGQQVTLRCSSQSGHNTVSWYQQALGQGPQFIFQYYREEENGRGNFPPRFSGLQFPNYSSELNVNALELDDSALYLCASSSGLAMGPENIQYFGAGTRLSVL.

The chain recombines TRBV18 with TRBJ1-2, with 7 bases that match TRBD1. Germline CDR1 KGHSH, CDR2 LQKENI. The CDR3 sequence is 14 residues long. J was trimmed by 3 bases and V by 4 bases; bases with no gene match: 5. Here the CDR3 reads CASSRQGDDYGYTF. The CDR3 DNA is TGTGCCAGCTCACGGCAGGGGGATGACTATGGCTACACCTTC.

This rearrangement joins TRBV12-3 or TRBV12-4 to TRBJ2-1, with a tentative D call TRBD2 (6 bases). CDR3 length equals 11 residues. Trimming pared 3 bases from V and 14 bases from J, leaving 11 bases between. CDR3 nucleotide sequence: TGTGCCAGCAGTTTTTCGAGGAGGGAGTTCTTC. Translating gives CASSFSRREFF.

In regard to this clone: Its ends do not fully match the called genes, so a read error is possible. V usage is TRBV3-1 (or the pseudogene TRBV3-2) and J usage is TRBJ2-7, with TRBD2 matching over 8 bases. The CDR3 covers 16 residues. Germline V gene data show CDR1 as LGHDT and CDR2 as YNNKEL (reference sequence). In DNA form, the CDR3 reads TGTGCCAGCAGCGAAGAGCCGGGACTAGTTTCCCACGAGCAGTACTTC. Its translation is CASSEEPGLVSHEQYF.

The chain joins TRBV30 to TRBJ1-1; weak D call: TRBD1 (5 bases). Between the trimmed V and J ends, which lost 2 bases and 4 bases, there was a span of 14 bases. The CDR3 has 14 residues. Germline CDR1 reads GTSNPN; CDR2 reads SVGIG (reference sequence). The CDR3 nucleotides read TGTGCCTGGAGTCGCCCGGGGCGGGGCACTGAAGCTTTCTTT. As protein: CAWSRPGRGTEAFF.

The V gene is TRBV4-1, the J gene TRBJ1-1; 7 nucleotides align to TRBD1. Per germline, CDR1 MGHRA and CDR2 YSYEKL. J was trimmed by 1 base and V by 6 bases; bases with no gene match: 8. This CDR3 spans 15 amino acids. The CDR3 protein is CASSRLGTENTEAFF. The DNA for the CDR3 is TGCGCCAGCAGTCGACTCGGGACAGAGAACACTGAAGCTTTCTTT.